The rows below give T cell receptor beta chains drawn from one sample of a study of cytomegalovirus exposure and HLA in healthy donors. Data came from immunoSEQ multiplex PCR; TCRdb stores just in-frame clones and leaves some out. The sample has about 140,000 clones; 70% to 85% are singletons. Source material: PBMCs. Receptors were obtained from a woman aged 45-59 years in good health and CMV-seropositive. CDR3s include the opening cysteine and the closing phenylalanine or tryptophan. D genes are given only for firm matches. The size field is filled for only some rows; it gives once, few, many or a size class.

j_call: TRBJ1-6; clone_size: .; d_call: TRBD1; v_call: TRBV9; cdr3_aa: CASTFSGTDNSPLHF; cdr3_nt: TGTGCCAGCACTTTTTCCGGGACAGATAATTCACCCCTCCACTTT
j_call: TRBJ2-1; clone_size: .; d_call: .; v_call: TRBV30; cdr3_aa: CAWRWRDEQFF; cdr3_nt: TGTGCCTGGAGGTGGAGGGATGAGCAGTTCTTC
j_call: TRBJ1-4; clone_size: few; d_call: TRBD1; v_call: TRBV7-9; cdr3_aa: CASSLTGDEKLFF; cdr3_nt: TGTGCCAGCAGCTTAACAGGGGATGAAAAACTGTTTTTT
j_call: TRBJ1-1; clone_size: .; d_call: .; v_call: TRBV18; cdr3_aa: CASSPNSGDTEAFF; cdr3_nt: TGTGCCAGCTCACCAAACAGCGGGGACACTGAAGCTTTCTTT
j_call: TRBJ2-7; clone_size: once; d_call: .; v_call: TRBV28; cdr3_aa: CASGGGQSYEQYF; cdr3_nt: TGTGCCAGCGGCGGCGGACAGTCCTACGAGCAGTACTTC
j_call: TRBJ2-7; clone_size: few; d_call: .; v_call: TRBV6-5; cdr3_aa: CASSYVQDYEQYF; cdr3_nt: TGTGCCAGCAGTTACGTACAGGACTACGAGCAGTACTTC
j_call: TRBJ1-1; clone_size: .; d_call: .; v_call: TRBV7-3; cdr3_aa: CASSFVNTEAFF; cdr3_nt: TGTGCCAGCAGCTTCGTGAACACTGAAGCTTTCTTT
j_call: TRBJ1-5; clone_size: once; d_call: TRBD1; v_call: TRBV6-1; cdr3_aa: CASSGGDRELEPQHF; cdr3_nt: TGTGCCAGCAGTGGGGGGGACAGGGAATTAGAGCCCCAGCATTTT
j_call: TRBJ1-3; clone_size: .; d_call: .; v_call: TRBV2; cdr3_aa: CASSVVGGPSGNTIYF; cdr3_nt: TGTGCCAGCAGTGTGGTGGGGGGTCCGTCAGGAAACACCATATATTTT
j_call: TRBJ2-3; clone_size: .; d_call: .; v_call: TRBV15; cdr3_aa: CATSRARGLAVPDTQYF; cdr3_nt: TGTGCCACCAGCAGGGCTCGGGGACTTGCAGTCCCAGATACGCAGTATTTT
j_call: TRBJ1-1; clone_size: .; d_call: .; v_call: TRBV29-1; cdr3_aa: CSVASQGNTEAFF; cdr3_nt: TGCAGCGTTGCGTCCCAGGGTAACACTGAAGCTTTCTTT
j_call: TRBJ1-4; clone_size: .; d_call: .; v_call: TRBV11-2; cdr3_aa: CASSLDPGENKKLFF; cdr3_nt: TGTGCCAGCAGCTTAGATCCGGGGGAAAATAAAAAACTGTTTTTT
j_call: TRBJ2-3; clone_size: .; d_call: TRBD1; v_call: TRBV11-2; cdr3_aa: CASSQDRGADTQYF; cdr3_nt: TGTGCCAGCAGCCAAGACAGGGGCGCAGATACGCAGTATTTT
j_call: TRBJ1-4; clone_size: .; d_call: .; v_call: TRBV7-9; cdr3_aa: CASSQGRIATNEKLFF; cdr3_nt: TGTGCCAGCAGCCAGGGGCGCATTGCAACTAATGAAAAACTGTTTTTT
j_call: TRBJ2-1; clone_size: .; d_call: TRBD2; v_call: TRBV2; cdr3_aa: CASSPGTSAYNEQFF; cdr3_nt: TGTGCCAGCAGTCCAGGGACTAGCGCCTACAATGAGCAGTTCTTC
j_call: TRBJ1-5; clone_size: few; d_call: TRBD1; v_call: TRBV6-6; cdr3_aa: CASSTRQGGNQPQHF; cdr3_nt: TGTGCCAGCAGTACACGACAGGGGGGAAATCAGCCCCAGCATTTT
j_call: TRBJ1-3; clone_size: .; d_call: .; v_call: TRBV2; cdr3_aa: CASNQGSGNTIYF; cdr3_nt: TGTGCCAGCAATCAGGGGTCCGGAAACACCATATATTTT
j_call: TRBJ2-7; clone_size: .; d_call: TRBD1; v_call: TRBV5-4; cdr3_aa: CASTLEAGQAFREQYF; cdr3_nt: TGTGCCAGCACCCTGGAGGCGGGACAGGCTTTCCGCGAGCAGTACTTC
j_call: TRBJ1-1; clone_size: .; d_call: .; v_call: TRBV19; cdr3_aa: CASSIFSGIMNTEAFF; cdr3_nt: TGTGCCAGTAGTATATTCTCCGGGATCATGAACACTGAAGCTTTCTTT
j_call: TRBJ1-3; clone_size: once; d_call: .; v_call: TRBV2; cdr3_aa: CASRVSAGLSGNTIYF; cdr3_nt: TGTGCCAGCAGGGTCTCCGCAGGGCTCTCTGGAAACACCATATATTTT
j_call: TRBJ2-7; clone_size: once; d_call: TRBD1; v_call: TRBV30; cdr3_aa: CAWSKDRGSYEQYF; cdr3_nt: TGTGCCTGGAGCAAAGACAGGGGCTCGTACGAGCAGTACTTC
j_call: TRBJ1-6; clone_size: .; d_call: TRBD1; v_call: TRBV2; cdr3_aa: CASSRTGQPNSPLHF; cdr3_nt: TGTGCCAGCAGTCGTACGGGACAGCCAAATTCACCCCTCCACTTT
j_call: TRBJ1-6; clone_size: .; d_call: TRBD1; v_call: TRBV6-6; cdr3_aa: CASRLPGQGPLHF; cdr3_nt: TGTGCCAGCAGACTACCGGGACAGGGGCCCCTCCACTTT
j_call: TRBJ2-7; clone_size: .; d_call: TRBD2; v_call: TRBV5-1; cdr3_aa: CASSLLGGGSYEQYF; cdr3_nt: TGCGCCAGCAGCTTGCTGGGCGGGGGGTCCTACGAGCAGTACTTC
j_call: TRBJ1-2; clone_size: once; d_call: .; v_call: TRBV19; cdr3_aa: CASSIAANYGYTF; cdr3_nt: TGTGCCAGTAGTATTGCGGCCAACTATGGCTACACCTTC
j_call: TRBJ2-1; clone_size: .; d_call: .; v_call: TRBV5-1; cdr3_aa: CASSLVGGGAGDEQLF; cdr3_nt: .
j_call: TRBJ1-5; clone_size: .; d_call: .; v_call: TRBV6-6; cdr3_aa: CASKGGSPAQHF; cdr3_nt: TGTGCCAGCAAAGGAGGGTCCCCAGCCCAGCATTTT
j_call: TRBJ1-3; clone_size: once; d_call: TRBD1; v_call: TRBV18; cdr3_aa: CASSPGGQGFSGNTIYF; cdr3_nt: TGTGCCAGCTCACCAGGCGGACAGGGCTTCTCTGGAAACACCATATATTTT
j_call: TRBJ2-5; clone_size: .; d_call: .; v_call: TRBV9; cdr3_aa: CASSVDTEETQYF; cdr3_nt: TGTGCCAGCAGCGTAGATACGGAAGAGACCCAGTACTTC
j_call: TRBJ2-1; clone_size: .; d_call: TRBD2; v_call: TRBV7-6; cdr3_aa: CASSLRRGTVYNEQFF; cdr3_nt: TGTGCCAGCAGCTTGAGGCGGGGGACCGTTTACAATGAGCAGTTCTTC
j_call: TRBJ2-2; clone_size: .; d_call: TRBD1; v_call: TRBV11-2; cdr3_aa: CASSPGLGGGQGNTGELFF; cdr3_nt: TGTGCCAGCAGCCCCGGCCTGGGGGGAGGACAGGGAAACACCGGGGAGCTGTTTTTT
j_call: TRBJ1-5; clone_size: .; d_call: TRBD1; v_call: TRBV6-1; cdr3_aa: CASSDPGQGANQPQHF; cdr3_nt: TGTGCCAGCAGTGATCCGGGACAGGGGGCCAATCAGCCCCAGCATTTT
j_call: TRBJ1-2; clone_size: .; d_call: .; v_call: TRBV28; cdr3_aa: CASSGDFRDTIYGYTF; cdr3_nt: TGTGCCAGCAGTGGGGATTTCCGGGACACTATCTATGGCTACACCTTC
j_call: TRBJ2-6; clone_size: few; d_call: TRBD1; v_call: TRBV18; cdr3_aa: CASSAGGASGANVLTF; cdr3_nt: TGTGCCAGCTCCGCAGGGGGTGCATCTGGGGCCAACGTCCTGACTTTC
j_call: TRBJ1-5; clone_size: .; d_call: .; v_call: TRBV7-9; cdr3_aa: CASSLGSAGLAPQHF; cdr3_nt: TGTGCCAGCAGCTTAGGGTCGGCAGGATTGGCGCCCCAGCATTTT
j_call: TRBJ2-1; clone_size: .; d_call: TRBD2; v_call: TRBV9; cdr3_aa: CASSVEVSGGIDEQFF; cdr3_nt: TGTGCCAGCAGCGTAGAGGTTAGCGGGGGTATTGATGAGCAGTTCTTC
j_call: TRBJ1-2; clone_size: .; d_call: TRBD1; v_call: TRBV5-4; cdr3_aa: CASSFRVQGSGYTF; cdr3_nt: TGTGCCAGCAGCTTCCGTGTACAGGGGAGCGGCTACACCTTC